Presented here are 15 T cell receptor beta chains from one specimen sequenced in a study of a mutant IDH1 vaccine in newly diagnosed glioma. Antigens of these TCRs are unknown. Time point in this sample: week 11, during vaccination. Topical imiquimod accompanied each vaccine dose, which consisted of 300 ug of mutant IDH1 20-mer peptide. Using immunoSEQ multiplex PCR, the repertoire was profiled, and TCRdb retains in-frame clones only, with some absent. Counted here are more than 50,000 clones, approximately 91% occurring once; the ten biggest clones make up around 1.9%. The material was PBMCs, obtained from a glioma patient whose treatment included an IDH1 peptide vaccine. Receptor source: a man in his forties with glioma.

V is TRBV5-1 and J is TRBJ1-4; D perhaps matches TRBD1 (5 bases). V was cut by 4 bases and J by 4 bases, with 14 bases left in between. Germline lookup yields CDR1 SGHRS and CDR2 YFSETQ. The CDR3 contains 15 residues. Here the CDR3 reads CASSAADRVNEKLFF. CDR3 DNA: TGCGCCAGCAGCGCGGCCGACAGAGTTAATGAAAAACTGTTTTTT. The full variable domain, with the rest looked up from reference TRBV5-1 and TRBJ1-4, is KAGVTQTPRYLIKTRGQQVTLSCSPISGHRSVSWYQQTPGQGLQFLFEYFSETQRNKGNFPGRFSGRQFSNSRSEMNVSTLELGDSALYLCASSAADRVNEKLFFGSGTQLSVL.

The gene calls are TRBV18 and TRBJ2-1; either TRBD1 or TRBD2 may supply D (5 bases each). Germline loops: CDR1 KGHSH, CDR2 LQKENI. With 3 bases removed from V and 9 bases from J, the gap between germline ends came to 21 bases. The CDR3 is made up of 16 amino acids. CDR3 residues: CASSPERGSRVGEQFF. In nucleotides, the CDR3 is TGTGCCAGCTCACCGGAGAGGGGTTCACGGGTTGGTGAGCAGTTCTTC.

The rearrangement uses TRBV5-6 and TRBJ2-1; 11 positions agree with TRBD2. V trimming: 3 bases; J trimming: 0 bases; junction bases outside the gene matches: 2. This CDR3 spans 16 amino acids. Germline CDR1 is SGHDT and CDR2 is YYEEEE. The CDR3 sequence is CASSSLAGASYNEQFF. DNA of the CDR3: TGTGCCAGCAGCTCACTAGCGGGGGCCTCCTACAATGAGCAGTTCTTC.

The chain has TRBV6-4 and TRBJ2-3; D uncertain. Germline-derived CDR1 and CDR2 are MRHNA and SNTAGT. V lost 1 base and J 1 base, leaving 6 bases between the germline ends. This CDR3 has 14 amino acids. CDR3 sequence: CASSDLAGTDTQYF. The CDR3 nucleotides are TGTGCCAGCAGTGACTTGGCGGGCACAGATACGCAGTATTTT.

In DNA, the CDR3 is TGTGCCAGCAGCTCTAGACTAGCGGGATACTACAATGAGCAGTTCTTC. Protein sequence: CASSSRLAGYYNEQFF. The chain combines TRBV28 with TRBJ2-1, with 11 bases that match TRBD2. CDR1 is MDHEN and CDR2 is SYDVKM in the germline V gene. The CDR3 has 16 residues. V was clipped by 6 bases and J by 3 bases; unmatched bases: 7.

The J gene is TRBJ1-2, the V gene TRBV4-3; 8 nucleotides match TRBD1. The germline V gene encodes CDR1 LGHNA and CDR2 YSLEER. The CDR3 sequence is 14 residues long. Trimming took 3 bases from V and 6 from J; bases not matched to a gene: 6. This chain's CDR3 is CASSQAGTGDGYTF. CDR3 DNA: TGCGCCAGCAGCCAGGCCGGGACAGGTGATGGCTACACCTTC.

This chain joins TRBV6-4 and TRBJ2-3; the D gene could be TRBD1 or TRBD2 (6 bases each). The CDR3 is 16 residues long. The V gene's germline CDR1 is MRHNA and CDR2 SNTAGT. V lost 2 bases and J lost 3, with 15 bases in between. The CDR3 sequence: CASSDQGGSGTDTQYF. The DNA for the CDR3 is TGTGCCAGCAGTGACCAAGGGGGGTCGGGAACAGATACGCAGTATTTT.

In regard to this clone: Distinct nucleotide sequences in the sample also encode this CDR3. The CDR3, as DNA: TGTGCCAGTAGTATAGACAGCAGCTCCTACAATGAGCAGTTCTTC. Translation: CASSIDSSSYNEQFF. This chain connects TRBV19 to TRBJ2-1; D is unresolved. V lost 0 bases to trimming and J lost 0 bases, with 6 bases between them. Per the germline V gene, CDR1 is LNHDA and CDR2 is SQIVND (reference sequence). The CDR3 totals 15 residues.

The chain has TRBV2 and TRBJ2-5, with 9 bases fitting TRBD2. V was clipped by 4 bases and J by 4 bases; unmatched bases: 10. The CDR3 runs 16 residues. Germline loops: CDR1 SNHLY, CDR2 FYNNEI. CDR3 sequence: CASSVGSGSKGETQYF. The DNA for the CDR3 is TGTGCCAGCAGTGTGGGTAGCGGGAGCAAGGGAGAGACCCAGTACTTC.

The V gene is TRBV10-3, the J gene TRBJ1-1, with TRBD1 identical over 9 bases. The CDR3 has 12 amino acids. The germline V gene has CDR1 ENHRY and CDR2 SYGVKD. The J segment lost 11 bases and the V segment lost 4 bases, leaving 5 bases of the junction unmatched. CDR3 nucleotide sequence: TGTGCCATCAGTGGGGACAGGGCGCAGGCTTTCTTT. Amino acid sequence: CAISGDRAQAFF.

This clone was detected once. The chain links TRBV5-4 to TRBJ2-5, with a tentative D call TRBD1 (6 bases). Trimming took 4 bases from V and 0 from J, leaving 13 bases between them. Germline V CDR1 and CDR2: SGHNT, YYREEE (reference sequence). The CDR3 loop spans 15 amino acids. The CDR3 nucleotides read TGTGCCAGCAGCAAAAAACAGGGAGACCAAGAGACCCAGTACTTC. This codes for CASSKKQGDQETQYF.

This chain connects TRBV7-2 to TRBJ2-3, with D possibly matching TRBD2 (6 bases). Trimming took 3 bases from V and 6 from J, leaving 16 bases between them. The CDR3 spans 15 residues. The V gene's germline CDR1 is SGHTA and CDR2 FQGNSA. This CDR3 is CASSLGGREWDTQYF. In nucleotides, the CDR3 is TGTGCCAGCAGCTTGGGGGGTCGGGAGTGGGATACGCAGTATTTT.

The genes are TRBV14 and TRBJ2-5; D may be TRBD1 or TRBD2 (5 bases each). Germline assignment: CDR1 SGHDN and CDR2 FVKESK. Trimming removed 1 base from V and 7 bases from J, with 16 bases in between. This CDR3 contains 15 residues. The CDR3 reads CASSQGGPSAGTQYF. The CDR3 DNA follows: TGTGCCAGCAGCCAAGGGGGACCATCGGCGGGGACCCAGTACTTC.

The chain links TRBV7-9 to TRBJ2-3; 8 bases are shared with TRBD1. This CDR3 contains 17 residues. Germline lookup yields CDR1 SEHNR and CDR2 FQNEAQ (reference sequence). The J segment lost 3 bases and the V segment lost 6 bases, leaving 14 bases of the junction unmatched. CDR3 residues: CASRPLYQGAKTDTQYF. Here the CDR3 DNA reads TGTGCCAGCAGGCCCTTATATCAGGGGGCTAAAACAGATACGCAGTATTTT.

The chain links TRBV4-3 to TRBJ2-7; 10 bases are a match to TRBD2. CDR1 is LGHNA, CDR2 YSLEER, per germline. This CDR3 is 15 amino acids long. V lost 4 bases and J lost 3; bases outside the gene matches: 6. CDR3 bases: TGCGCCAGCAGCCTTTGTAGACTAGCGGGCTACGAGCAGTACTTC. As protein: CASSLCRLAGYEQYF.